The subject of this entry is one T cell receptor (beta chain). These data originate in a study of blood T cell repertoires in COVID-19. Overall study: Sites in the United States, Italy and Spain provided acute and convalescent COVID-19 samples. The cDNA or gDNA used as material had been derived from T cells, B-cell-depleted T cells, or PBMCs.

Assay used: immunoSEQ multiplex PCR; TCRdb lists only in-frame clones, some missing. In the table there are more than 100,000 clones, around 89% of which are singletons. This TCR derives from a man aged 65 to 79 with active COVID-19. Sequencing was carried out using peripheral blood.

The CDR3 bases are TGTGCCATCAGTGAAGGACAGGGGACGGGCCAGCCCCAGCATTTT. Its protein is CAISEGQGTGQPQHF. The chain joins TRBV10-3 to TRBJ1-5; 9 bases match TRBD1. The CDR3 covers 15 residues. The germline V gene encodes CDR1 ENHRY and CDR2 SYGVKD. Trimming took 3 bases from V and 7 from J; bases not matched to a gene: 7.